What follows are 13 T cell receptor beta chains derived from one specimen sequenced in a study of blood T cell repertoires in COVID-19. Generated by immunoSEQ multiplex PCR, the TCRdb table keeps only in-frame clones and is missing some. This table has 200,000 to 250,000 clones, roughly four fifths appearing once. Input material: peripheral blood. All receptors derive from a middle-aged woman with acute or convalescent COVID-19.

The chain uses TRBV30 and TRBJ1-2; weak D call: TRBD1 (5 bases). The V gene's germline CDR1 is GTSNPN and CDR2 SVGIG (reference sequence). The V end lost 6 bases, the J end lost 8 bases, and 16 bases lay between the germline ends. The CDR3 totals 12 residues. CDR3 nucleotides: TGTGCCTGTGGCAGGGCCGCGTCCGGCTACACCTTC. It is translated as CACGRAASGYTF.

With respect to this clone: The sample has other DNA sequences that encode this CDR3 too. In DNA form, the CDR3 reads TGTGCCAGCAGCTTACTTCCCGGGGGGCAGTCGGATACGCAGTATTTT. Protein sequence: CASSLLPGGQSDTQYF. The chain recombines TRBV11-2 with TRBJ2-3; perhaps TRBD2 as D (7 bases). The germline V gene encodes CDR1 SGHAT and CDR2 FQNNGV. The CDR3 spans 16 residues. V shed 2 bases and J shed 6 bases, with 18 bases lying between them.

This chain joins TRBV18 and TRBJ2-7; D is possibly TRBD2 (6 bases). CDR1 KGHSH and CDR2 LQKENI come from the germline V gene. V lost 2 bases, J lost 6 bases, and 14 bases lay in between. The CDR3 is 14 residues long. This CDR3 reads CASSPMDGSGEQYF. The DNA of the CDR3 is TGTGCCAGCTCACCAATGGACGGGAGTGGCGAGCAGTACTTC.

The chain employs TRBV21-1 and TRBJ2-3; the D call of TRBD1 is as the table states it, not checked on the DNA. TRBV21-1 is flagged as a pseudogene. The length of the CDR3 is 14 residues. The DNA of the CDR3 is TGTGCCAGCAGTCAGGACAGGGGCACAGATACGCAGTATTTT. It translates to CASSQDRGTDTQYF.

The chain carries TRBV6-5 and TRBJ2-4, with TRBD1 matching 7 bases. This CDR3 contains 12 residues. V was pared by 10 bases and J by 3 bases, with 3 bases of the junction left unmatched. CDR1 is MNHEY and CDR2 is SVGAGI in the germline V gene. The CDR3 protein is CATRQGKNIQYF. The DNA of the CDR3 is TGTGCCACCAGACAGGGCAAAAACATTCAGTACTTC.

The genes are TRBV10-1 and TRBJ2-7; D gene unclear. Germline loops: CDR1 WNHNN, CDR2 SYGVQD (reference sequence). The germline V and J ends were trimmed by 0 bases and 2 bases, with 8 bases remaining between them. This CDR3 is 14 amino acids long. In DNA form, the CDR3 reads TGCGCCAGCAGTGAGTCCGGGTCCCCCTACGAGCAGTACTTC. Protein product: CASSESGSPYEQYF.

The rearrangement links TRBV5-5 to TRBJ2-7; maybe TRBD2 (5 bases). CDR1 is SGHKS, CDR2 YYEKEE, per germline (reference sequence). This CDR3 has 14 amino acids. V lost 0 bases and J lost 4, with 11 bases in between. The CDR3 sequence: CASSLAGVEYEQYF. DNA for the CDR3: TGTGCCAGCAGCTTGGCCGGGGTGGAATACGAGCAGTACTTC.

V gene TRBV5-1 combines with J gene TRBJ2-1, with D unclear. The CDR3 loop spans 15 amino acids. V lost 5 bases to trimming and J lost 0 bases, with 12 bases between them. Germline lookup yields CDR1 SGHRS and CDR2 YFSETQ. The CDR3 region has the DNA TGCGCCAGCAGTTTATACTTTGGCTCCTACAATGAGCAGTTCTTC. Its translation: CASSLYFGSYNEQFF. Together with reference TRBV5-1 and TRBJ2-1, the CDR3 gives the full variable domain: KAGVTQTPRYLIKTRGQQVTLSCSPISGHRSVSWYQQTPGQGLQFLFEYFSETQRNKGNFPGRFSGRQFSNSRSEMNVSTLELGDSALYLCASSLYFGSYNEQFFGPGTRLTVL.

This chain joins TRBV7-3 and TRBJ2-1; tentative D call: TRBD2 (6 bases). V was clipped by 5 bases and J by 1 base, with 18 bases between them. The CDR3 has 17 amino acids. In germline, CDR1 is SGHTA, CDR2 FQGTGA. CDR3 nucleotides: TGTGCCAGCAGCCGAAAAGGCGGGACCCCGTCCTACAATGAGCAGTTCTTC. This codes for CASSRKGGTPSYNEQFF.

This rearrangement joins TRBV19 to TRBJ2-7, with D possibly being TRBD2 (5 bases). The germline V gene encodes CDR1 LNHDA and CDR2 SQIVND (reference sequence). Between the trimmed V and J ends, which lost 3 bases and 6 bases, there was a span of 18 bases. The CDR3 length is 15 residues. The CDR3 sequence: CASSIGVGTGIEQYF. The CDR3 region has the DNA TGTGCCAGTAGTATTGGGGTAGGCACGGGGATCGAGCAGTACTTC.

V gene TRBV6-4 combines with J gene TRBJ1-5, with no clear D. CDR3 length: 14 residues. V was shortened by 4 bases and J by 3 bases, with 10 bases between the two germline ends. Germline-derived CDR1 and CDR2 are MRHNA and SNTAGT. For the CDR3, the DNA is TGTGCCAGCAGTGTACAAAACCCCAATCAGCCCCAGCATTTT. Amino acid sequence: CASSVQNPNQPQHF.

This chain links TRBV3-1 (or the pseudogene TRBV3-2) with TRBJ1-1; no clear D gene. Trimming shortened V by 4 bases and J by 2 bases, and 17 bases separated the two germline ends. CDR1 LGHDT and CDR2 YNNKEL come from the germline V gene (reference sequence). The CDR3 covers 16 residues. CDR3 sequence: CASSLRAGRLNTEAFF. The CDR3 coding sequence is TGTGCCAGCAGCCTCCGTGCAGGTCGCCTCAACACTGAAGCTTTCTTT.

The J gene is TRBJ1-2, the V gene TRBV2, with D maybe TRBD1 (5 bases). This CDR3 region has 13 residues. The V and J ends lost 8 bases and 5 bases respectively, with 15 bases between them. The germline V gene has CDR1 SNHLY and CDR2 FYNNEI. CDR3 protein: CASRGGFVYGYTF. The CDR3 nucleotides are TGTGCCAGCCGGGGGGGATTTGTTTATGGCTACACCTTC.